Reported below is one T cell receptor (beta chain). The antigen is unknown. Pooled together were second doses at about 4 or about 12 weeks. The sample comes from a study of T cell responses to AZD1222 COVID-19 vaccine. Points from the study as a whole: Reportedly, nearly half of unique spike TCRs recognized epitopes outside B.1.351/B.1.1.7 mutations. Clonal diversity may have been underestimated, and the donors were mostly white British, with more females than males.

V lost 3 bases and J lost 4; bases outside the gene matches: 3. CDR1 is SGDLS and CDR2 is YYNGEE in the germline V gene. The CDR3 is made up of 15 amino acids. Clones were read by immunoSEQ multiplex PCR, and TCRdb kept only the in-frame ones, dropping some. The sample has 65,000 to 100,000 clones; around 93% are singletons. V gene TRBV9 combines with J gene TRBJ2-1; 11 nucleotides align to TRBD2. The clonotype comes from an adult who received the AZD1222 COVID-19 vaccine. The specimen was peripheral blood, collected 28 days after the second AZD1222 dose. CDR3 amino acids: CASSAGLAVYNEQFF. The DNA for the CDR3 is TGTGCCAGCAGCGCGGGACTAGCGGTATACAATGAGCAGTTCTTC.